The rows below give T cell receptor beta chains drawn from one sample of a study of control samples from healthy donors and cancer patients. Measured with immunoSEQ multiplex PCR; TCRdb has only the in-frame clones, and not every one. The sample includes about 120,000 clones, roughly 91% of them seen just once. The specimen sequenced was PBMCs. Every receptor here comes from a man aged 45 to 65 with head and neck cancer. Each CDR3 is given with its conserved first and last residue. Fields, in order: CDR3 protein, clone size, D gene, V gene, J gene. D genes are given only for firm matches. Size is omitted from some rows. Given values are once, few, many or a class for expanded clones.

CDR3aa: CASSQDGQKGYTF
abundance: medium-sized
d_gene: .
v_gene: TRBV4-3
j_gene: TRBJ1-2

CDR3aa: CASSLGSRTEAFF
abundance: .
d_gene: .
v_gene: TRBV13
j_gene: TRBJ1-1

CDR3aa: CASSYYAGEETQYF
abundance: .
d_gene: TRBD2
v_gene: TRBV6-2/TRBV6-3
j_gene: TRBJ2-5

CDR3aa: CASSQEDRGLGTEAFF
abundance: .
d_gene: TRBD1
v_gene: TRBV4-3
j_gene: TRBJ1-1

CDR3aa: CAISEDPNYGYTF
abundance: once
d_gene: .
v_gene: TRBV10-3
j_gene: TRBJ1-2

CDR3aa: CSASTAAEAFF
abundance: .
d_gene: .
v_gene: TRBV20-1
j_gene: TRBJ1-1

CDR3aa: CASSDGDFSTDTQYF
abundance: few
d_gene: .
v_gene: TRBV7-9
j_gene: TRBJ2-3

CDR3aa: CASKHFGRGITGELFF
abundance: .
d_gene: .
v_gene: TRBV27
j_gene: TRBJ2-2

CDR3aa: CASSIDSITYNEQFF
abundance: .
d_gene: .
v_gene: TRBV19
j_gene: TRBJ2-1

CDR3aa: CSASPQMAGGSEKLFF
abundance: .
d_gene: TRBD1
v_gene: TRBV20-1
j_gene: TRBJ1-4

CDR3aa: CASSLRGGWSDDSGYTF
abundance: .
d_gene: .
v_gene: TRBV11-2
j_gene: TRBJ1-2

CDR3aa: CATSEWGSTEAFF
abundance: .
d_gene: .
v_gene: TRBV24-1
j_gene: TRBJ1-1

CDR3aa: CASSEGVSSYNSPLHF
abundance: once
d_gene: .
v_gene: TRBV2
j_gene: TRBJ1-6

CDR3aa: CASRGDLGRNTIYF
abundance: .
d_gene: .
v_gene: TRBV4-3
j_gene: TRBJ1-3

CDR3aa: CASRLGSGNTIYF
abundance: .
d_gene: .
v_gene: TRBV19
j_gene: TRBJ1-3

CDR3aa: CSTKTGRDRDYEQYF
abundance: .
d_gene: TRBD1
v_gene: TRBV29-1
j_gene: TRBJ2-7

CDR3aa: CASSALGQNNSPLHF
abundance: .
d_gene: .
v_gene: TRBV9
j_gene: TRBJ1-6

CDR3aa: CASSRGGVYNEQFF
abundance: .
d_gene: TRBD2
v_gene: TRBV5-1
j_gene: TRBJ2-1

CDR3aa: CASSLEVAGAGELFF
abundance: .
d_gene: TRBD2
v_gene: TRBV7-2
j_gene: TRBJ2-2

CDR3aa: CASSTGSSNTEAFF
abundance: .
d_gene: .
v_gene: TRBV5-1
j_gene: TRBJ1-1

CDR3aa: CASSGRTSGGLSTDTQYF
abundance: .
d_gene: TRBD2
v_gene: TRBV9
j_gene: TRBJ2-3

CDR3aa: CSVVPAGGKSDGYTF
abundance: .
d_gene: TRBD1
v_gene: TRBV29-1
j_gene: TRBJ1-2

CDR3aa: CATDRLNEQFF
abundance: .
d_gene: .
v_gene: TRBV19
j_gene: TRBJ2-1

CDR3aa: CASNRRRNSPLHF
abundance: .
d_gene: .
v_gene: TRBV6-5
j_gene: TRBJ1-6

CDR3aa: CASSLGPSSNQPQHF
abundance: .
d_gene: .
v_gene: TRBV6-5
j_gene: TRBJ1-5

CDR3aa: CASSRDRVSQPQHF
abundance: .
d_gene: TRBD1
v_gene: TRBV4-1
j_gene: TRBJ1-5

CDR3aa: CARSLGTGKDLVNTEAFF
abundance: .
d_gene: TRBD1
v_gene: TRBV5-3
j_gene: TRBJ1-1